The clone carrying this T cell receptor (beta chain) was picked up a small number of times. The CDR3 is made up of 15 amino acids. Germline values: CDR1 MNHEY, CDR2 SMNVEV (reference sequence). Trimming left V 0 bases short and J 3 bases short, with 12 bases between. A single record per CDR3 protein comes from TCRdb applying MiXCR to the PCR reads. Of about 100,000 distinct CDR3 sequences listed, roughly 38% were seen once; the top ten hold roughly 4.2%. The sample comes from a study of molecular identifiers for immune sequencing clone quantification. Study information: Five aliquots were made in replicates from the RNA of 20,000 or 100,000 naive CD8 cells, and four were sequenced.

The sequenced sample consisted of naive CD8+ T cells from blood, with Jurkat cell RNA spiked in. The subset: FACS-sorted CD8+CD4-CCR7+CD45RA+ naive T cells. The rearrangement links TRBV27 to TRBJ2-7; TRBD1 is a possible D gene (7 bases). The clonotype originates from a human donor in good health. Some libraries in this study had Jurkat cell RNA spiked in. The CDR3: CASSLSSGGLYEQYF. CDR3 nucleotides: TGTGCCAGCAGTTTATCTTCAGGGGGACTCTACGAGCAGTACTTC.